Shown below are 23 T cell receptor beta chains from a single sample sequenced in a study of control samples from healthy donors and cancer patients (dated by TCRdb to the early 2020s). Library method: the immunoSEQ multiplex PCR assay. Imported from immuneACCESS, the table was reduced by TCRdb to in-frame sequences with V and J called. These copies leave out some clones; in studies compared against another copy, an unresolved V gene accounts for under half, and the cause of the remainder is not known. The sample table shows 70,000 or so clones, and about 87% are seen once. The ten largest clones take up 25% to 30% of the sample. The sequenced sample consisted of blood. The receptor source for this set is a man in his fifties in good health.

The J gene is TRBJ2-3, the V gene TRBV19, with 10 bases lining up with TRBD2. The germline V gene has CDR1 LNHDA and CDR2 SQIVND (reference sequence). There are 16 residues in the CDR3. The V and J ends lost 3 bases and 2 bases, in that order; junction bases with no gene match: 5. The CDR3 reads CASSIRTSGYTDTQYF. The CDR3 DNA reads TGTGCCAGTAGTATTCGGACTAGCGGATACACAGATACGCAGTATTTT.

The chain employs TRBV28 and TRBJ1-5, with TRBD1 matching 8 bases. The CDR3 totals 15 residues. V was clipped by 4 bases and J by 6 bases; unmatched bases: 8. Germline CDR1 and CDR2: MDHEN and SYDVKM. CDR3 coding DNA: TGTGCCAGCAGTTCCAGACAGGGGTCAGTTCAGCCCCAGCATTTT. Translating it yields CASSSRQGSVQPQHF.

The rearrangement links TRBV7-6 to TRBJ1-3, with D perhaps TRBD1 (5 bases). CDR1 and CDR2 from the germline V gene are SGHVS and FNYEAQ. The V end was cut by 2 bases, the J end by 0 bases, with 11 bases between. CDR3 size: 16 residues. The CDR3 loop reads CASSLSGGGSGNTIYF. CDR3 nucleotides: TGTGCCAGCAGCTTATCCGGGGGGGGCTCTGGAAACACCATATATTTT. Drawing the rest from reference TRBV7-6 and TRBJ1-3, the complete variable domain is GAGVSQSPRYKVTKRGQDVALRCDPISGHVSLYWYRQALGQGPEFLTYFNYEAQQDKSGLPNDRFSAERPEGSISTLTIQRTEQRDSAMYRCASSLSGGGSGNTIYFGEGSWLTVV.

This clone was detected a few times. The V gene is TRBV11-2, the J gene TRBJ1-1; unclear D gene. This CDR3 comprises 12 residues. With 2 bases removed from V and 5 bases from J, the gap between germline ends came to 6 bases. Germline V lookup: CDR1 SGHAT, CDR2 FQNNGV. The CDR3 coding sequence is TGTGCCAGCAGCTTAAGCAGTACTGAAGCTTTCTTT. Translation gives CASSLSSTEAFF.

This clone was seen only once. CDR3 coding DNA: TGTGCCTGGAGTGGCGGACAGCTGGACACTGAAGCTTTCTTT. It is translated as CAWSGGQLDTEAFF. This sequence joins TRBV30 and TRBJ1-1; perhaps TRBD1 as D (6 bases). CDR1 GTSNPN and CDR2 SVGIG come from the germline V gene (reference sequence). CDR3 length equals 14 residues. The V and J ends lost 1 base and 3 bases respectively, with 12 bases between them.

This clone was counted a single time. DNA for the CDR3: TGCGCCAGCAGCTTGGAATTTAGCGGGGGACGGAACACCGGGGAGCTGTTTTTT. Its translation is CASSLEFSGGRNTGELFF. The V call is TRBV5-1, the J call TRBJ2-2; 9 nucleotides match TRBD2. CDR1 and CDR2 from the germline V gene are SGHRS and YFSETQ. The ends lost 0 bases at V and 1 base at J; junction bases unmatched: 7. The CDR3 contains 18 residues. Combining the CDR3 with reference TRBV5-1 and TRBJ2-2 gives the whole variable domain KAGVTQTPRYLIKTRGQQVTLSCSPISGHRSVSWYQQTPGQGLQFLFEYFSETQRNKGNFPGRFSGRQFSNSRSEMNVSTLELGDSALYLCASSLEFSGGRNTGELFFGEGSRLTVL.

The chain has TRBV15 and TRBJ2-5; D unresolved. This CDR3 has 12 residues. Trimming left V 1 base short and J 4 bases short, with 4 bases between. The germline V gene has CDR1 LNHNV and CDR2 YYDKDF (reference sequence). DNA of the CDR3: TGTGCCACCAGCAGAGCTAGAGAGACCCAGTACTTC. Amino acids: CATSRARETQYF.

The CDR3 loop is CASSLMLGDEQYF. The CDR3 DNA sequence: TGTGCCAGTTCCTTAATGCTAGGTGACGAGCAGTACTTC. The chain employs TRBV19 and TRBJ2-7; D is unresolved. The CDR3 consists of 13 residues. Germline lookup yields CDR1 LNHDA and CDR2 SQIVND (reference sequence). The V end was cut by 8 bases, the J end by 5 bases, with 16 bases between.

The chain uses TRBV10-1 and TRBJ1-1; D unresolved. The CDR3 loop spans 15 amino acids. V was shortened by 0 bases and J by 2 bases, with 10 bases between the two germline ends. Germline V gives CDR1 WNHNN, CDR2 SYGVQD (reference sequence). The CDR3 sequence: CASSESNRVNTEAFF. The CDR3 DNA follows: TGCGCCAGCAGTGAGTCGAACCGGGTTAACACTGAAGCTTTCTTT.

Points on this clone: A read error may account for a junction end that differs from germline. This rearrangement joins TRBV5-4 to TRBJ2-7; 10 bases fit TRBD2. The CDR3 is 18 amino acids. Germline V gene sequence: CDR1 SGHNT, CDR2 YYREEE (reference sequence). The CDR3 coding sequence is TGTGCCAGCCGCTTCGGGACTAGCGCTAGATTACACTCCTACGAGCAGTACTTC. It specifies CASRFGTSARLHSYEQYF.

The rearrangement uses TRBV5-1 and TRBJ2-3, with 11 bases matching TRBD2. V trimming: 0 bases; J trimming: 2 bases; junction bases outside the gene matches: 8. The CDR3 consists of 18 residues. Germline-derived CDR1 and CDR2 are SGHRS and YFSETQ. In DNA, the CDR3 is TGCGCCAGCAGCTTGGGGCCGACTAGCGGGAAATTCACAGATACGCAGTATTTT. It encodes CASSLGPTSGKFTDTQYF.

The chain recombines TRBV6-4 with TRBJ1-2; the match to TRBD1 covers 9 bases. V was pared by 3 bases and J by 5 bases, with 4 bases of the junction left unmatched. The CDR3 runs 14 residues. CDR1 and CDR2 (germline): MRHNA, SNTAGT. CDR3 amino acids: CASSDGQGTYGYTF. CDR3 DNA: TGTGCCAGCAGTGATGGACAGGGGACATATGGCTACACCTTC.

The chain is built from TRBV7-8 and TRBJ2-7; weak D call: TRBD1 (6 bases). Germline CDR1 and CDR2: SGHVS and FQNEAQ. There are 16 residues in the CDR3. V dropped 0 bases and J dropped 4 bases, with 16 bases sitting between them. The CDR3 region is CASSLARGSFGYEQYF. CDR3 DNA: TGTGCCAGCAGCTTAGCCAGGGGTAGCTTCGGGTACGAGCAGTACTTC.

The chain uses TRBV11-3 and TRBJ2-5; D might be TRBD1 (6 bases). CDR1 is SGHNT and CDR2 is YENEEA in the germline V gene. The CDR3 totals 15 residues. V was trimmed by 5 bases and J by 5 bases, leaving 18 bases between them. CDR3 in amino acids: CASSLYPRGMETQYF. The DNA for the CDR3 is TGTGCCAGCAGCCTTTACCCTAGGGGGATGGAGACCCAGTACTTC.

The genes are TRBV28 and TRBJ1-5; D remains unclear. This CDR3 comprises 13 residues. CDR1 MDHEN and CDR2 SYDVKM come from the germline V gene. V gave up 3 bases and J gave up 6 bases, with 9 bases separating them. CDR3 residues: CASSFRSGQPQHF. Here the CDR3 DNA reads TGTGCCAGCAGTTTCAGGTCGGGTCAGCCCCAGCATTTT.

This clone has a handful of counts. The genes are TRBV18 and TRBJ1-2; no reliable D call. V was trimmed by 1 base and J by 6 bases, leaving 9 bases between them. The germline gives CDR1 KGHSH, CDR2 LQKENI. CDR3 length: 13 amino acids. The CDR3 DNA reads as TGTGCCAGCTCACCACAGGGTCCTAATGGCTACACCTTC. It codes for CASSPQGPNGYTF.

The V call is TRBV6-5, the J call TRBJ1-6; maybe TRBD1 (6 bases). The V end was cut by 6 bases, the J end by 8 bases, with 8 bases between. The CDR3 covers 12 residues. Per the germline V gene, CDR1 is MNHEY and CDR2 is SVGAGI. The CDR3 region has the DNA TGTGCCAGCAGACAGGGTCATTCACCCCTCCACTTT. This codes for CASRQGHSPLHF.

The chain has TRBV12-3 or TRBV12-4 and TRBJ1-2; no firm D call. Trimming shortened V by 4 bases and J by 4 bases, and 10 bases separated the two germline ends. CDR3 length equals 13 residues. The CDR3 DNA reads as TGTGCCAGCAGTTCAGTCTTGGCCTATGGCTACACCTTC. Encoded protein: CASSSVLAYGYTF.

This clone was observed a handful of times. The chain employs TRBV30 and TRBJ1-2, with D hard to call. V was clipped by 3 bases and J by 8 bases, with 13 bases between them. The CDR3 loop spans 12 amino acids. Germline CDR1 and CDR2: GTSNPN and SVGIG (reference sequence). The CDR3 reads CAWRALLEGYTF. DNA for the CDR3: TGTGCCTGGAGAGCCCTTTTGGAAGGCTACACCTTC.

This sequence joins TRBV5-4 and TRBJ1-2; D gene unclear. The V end was cut by 3 bases, the J end by 6 bases, with 15 bases between. CDR3 length: 14 residues. Germline CDR1 reads SGHNT; CDR2 reads YYREEE (reference sequence). This CDR3 reads CASSSPPGVNGYTF. The CDR3 bases are TGTGCCAGCAGCTCCCCGCCCGGGGTGAATGGCTACACCTTC.

This sequence joins TRBV7-8 and TRBJ2-2, with D possibly being TRBD1 (6 bases). The CDR3 loop spans 16 amino acids. The germline CDR1 and CDR2 sequences are SGHVS and FQNEAQ. Trimming took off 1 base at V and 1 base at J, with 10 bases between the two ends. The CDR3 DNA follows: TGTGCCAGCAGCTTAGGTACAGGGAGGAACACCGGGGAGCTGTTTTTT. It translates to CASSLGTGRNTGELFF.

The chain employs TRBV7-7 and TRBJ1-1; the D gene is possibly TRBD1 (5 bases). The CDR3 totals 16 residues. Trimming removed 5 bases at V and 1 base at J, with 17 bases between. Germline V gives CDR1 SSHAT, CDR2 FNYEAQ (reference sequence). The CDR3, as DNA: TGTGCCAGCAGCCTCCGACAGTCCTGGGGGAACACTGAAGCTTTCTTT. Its protein is CASSLRQSWGNTEAFF.

J is TRBJ2-7 and V is TRBV20-1; TRBD2 is a possible D gene (6 bases). V was pared by 2 bases and J by 5 bases, with 7 bases between. There are 11 residues in the CDR3. Per the germline V gene, CDR1 is DFQATT and CDR2 is SNEGSKA (reference sequence). CDR3 residues: CSARRGNEQYF. CDR3 nucleotides: TGCAGTGCTAGACGGGGGAACGAGCAGTACTTC.